This T cell receptor (beta chain) emerged from a study of cytomegalovirus exposure and HLA in healthy donors. The CDR3 contains 13 residues. Trimming removed 3 bases from V and 4 bases from J, with 9 bases in between. Germline CDR1 WNHNN, CDR2 SYGVQD (reference sequence). Assay used: immunoSEQ multiplex PCR; TCRdb lists only in-frame clones, some missing. The sample includes roughly 250,000 clones, about 86% of them seen just once. Separation from the roughly 670-subject first cohort characterized the 120-subject validation cohort, to which the donors belonged. This chain links TRBV10-1 with TRBJ1-1; D perhaps matches TRBD1 (5 bases). The TCR was taken from a woman aged 30 to 39 in good health and CMV-seropositive. The sequenced sample consisted of PBMCs. CDR3 in DNA: TGCGCCAGCAGTGAAATGGGGGGCACTGAAGCTTTCTTT. This encodes CASSEMGGTEAFF.